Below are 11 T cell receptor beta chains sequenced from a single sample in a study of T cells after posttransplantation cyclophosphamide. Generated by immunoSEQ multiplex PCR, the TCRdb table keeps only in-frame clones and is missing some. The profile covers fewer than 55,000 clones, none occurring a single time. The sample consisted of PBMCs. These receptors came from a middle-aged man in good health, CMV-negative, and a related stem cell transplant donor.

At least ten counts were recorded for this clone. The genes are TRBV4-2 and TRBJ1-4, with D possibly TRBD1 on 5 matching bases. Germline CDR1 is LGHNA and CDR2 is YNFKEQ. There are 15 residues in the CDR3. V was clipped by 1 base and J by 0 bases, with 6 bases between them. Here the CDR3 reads CASSQGTTTNEKLFF. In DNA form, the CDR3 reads TGTGCCAGCAGCCAAGGGACAACAACTAATGAAAAACTGTTTTTT.

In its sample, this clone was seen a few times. In nucleotides, the CDR3 is TGTGCCAGCAGCCAAGGGTCAGCGGGAGTTAGTGAGCAGTTCTTC. Protein: CASSQGSAGVSEQFF. The V and J genes are TRBV4-2 and TRBJ2-1, with 8 bases aligning to TRBD2. Per the germline V gene, CDR1 is LGHNA and CDR2 is YNFKEQ. The CDR3 consists of 15 residues. Unmatched junction bases numbered 8, after V lost 1 base and J lost 9 bases.

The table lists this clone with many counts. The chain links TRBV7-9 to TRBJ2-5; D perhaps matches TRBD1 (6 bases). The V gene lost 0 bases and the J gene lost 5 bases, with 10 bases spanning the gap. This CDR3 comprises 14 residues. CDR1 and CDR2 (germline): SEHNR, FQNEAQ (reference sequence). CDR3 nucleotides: TGTGCCAGCAGCTTAGCCGGGACACTGGAGACCCAGTACTTC. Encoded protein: CASSLAGTLETQYF.

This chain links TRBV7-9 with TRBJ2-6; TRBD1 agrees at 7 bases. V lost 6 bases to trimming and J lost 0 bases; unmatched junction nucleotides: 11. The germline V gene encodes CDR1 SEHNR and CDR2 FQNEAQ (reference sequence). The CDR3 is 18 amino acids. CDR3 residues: CASRQTGTAGSGANVLTF. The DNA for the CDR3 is TGTGCCAGCAGGCAAACCGGGACAGCAGGCTCTGGGGCCAACGTCCTGACTTTC.

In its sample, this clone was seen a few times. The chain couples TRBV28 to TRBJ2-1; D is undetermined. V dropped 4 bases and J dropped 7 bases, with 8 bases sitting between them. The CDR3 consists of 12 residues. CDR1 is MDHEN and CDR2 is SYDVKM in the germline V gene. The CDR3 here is CASSSYFNEQFF. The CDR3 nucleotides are TGTGCCAGCAGTTCGTACTTTAATGAGCAGTTCTTC. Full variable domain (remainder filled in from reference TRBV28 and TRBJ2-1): DVKVTQSSRYLVKRTGEKVFLECVQDMDHENMFWYRQDPGLGLRLIYFSYDVKMKEKGDIPEGYSVSREKKERFSLILESASTNQTSMYLCASSSYFNEQFFGPGTRLTVL.

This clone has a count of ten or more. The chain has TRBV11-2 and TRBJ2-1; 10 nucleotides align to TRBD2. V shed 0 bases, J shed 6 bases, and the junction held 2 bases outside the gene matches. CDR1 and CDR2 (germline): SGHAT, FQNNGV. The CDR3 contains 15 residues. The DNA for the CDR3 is TGTGCCAGCAGCTTAGAACTAGCGGGAAGCAATGAGCAGTTCTTC. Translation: CASSLELAGSNEQFF.

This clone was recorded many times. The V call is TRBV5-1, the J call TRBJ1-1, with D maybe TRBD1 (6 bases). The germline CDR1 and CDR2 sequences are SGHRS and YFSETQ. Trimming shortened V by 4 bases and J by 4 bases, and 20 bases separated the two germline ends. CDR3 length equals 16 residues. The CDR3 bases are TGCGCCAGCAGCACCGAGAGCCCAGGGGTTTTCACTGAAGCTTTCTTT. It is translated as CASSTESPGVFTEAFF.

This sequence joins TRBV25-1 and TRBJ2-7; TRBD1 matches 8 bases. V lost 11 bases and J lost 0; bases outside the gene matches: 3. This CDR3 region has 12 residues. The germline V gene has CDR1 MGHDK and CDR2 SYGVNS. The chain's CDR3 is CASGQDSYEQYF. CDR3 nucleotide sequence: TGTGCCTCGGGACAGGACTCCTACGAGCAGTACTTC.

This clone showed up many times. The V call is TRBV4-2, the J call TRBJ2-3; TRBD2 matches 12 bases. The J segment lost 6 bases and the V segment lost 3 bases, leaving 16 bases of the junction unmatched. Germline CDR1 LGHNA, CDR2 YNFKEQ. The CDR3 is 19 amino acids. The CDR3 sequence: CASSHRRGLAGGVTDTQYF. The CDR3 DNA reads TGTGCCAGCAGCCACCGCCGAGGGCTAGCGGGGGGGGTGACGGATACGCAGTATTTT.

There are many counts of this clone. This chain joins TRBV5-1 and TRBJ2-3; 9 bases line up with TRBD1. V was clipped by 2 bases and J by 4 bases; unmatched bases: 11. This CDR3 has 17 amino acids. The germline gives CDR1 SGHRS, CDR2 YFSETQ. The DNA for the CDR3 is TGCGCCAGCAGCTTAACCGGGACAGGGTACGTCCCAGATACGCAGTATTTT. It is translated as CASSLTGTGYVPDTQYF.

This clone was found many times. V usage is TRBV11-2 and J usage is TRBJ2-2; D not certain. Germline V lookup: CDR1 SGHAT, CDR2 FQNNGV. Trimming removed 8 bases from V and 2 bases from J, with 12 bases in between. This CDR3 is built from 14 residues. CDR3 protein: CASWSVLNTGELFF. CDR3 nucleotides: TGTGCCAGCTGGAGCGTCCTTAACACCGGGGAGCTGTTTTTT.